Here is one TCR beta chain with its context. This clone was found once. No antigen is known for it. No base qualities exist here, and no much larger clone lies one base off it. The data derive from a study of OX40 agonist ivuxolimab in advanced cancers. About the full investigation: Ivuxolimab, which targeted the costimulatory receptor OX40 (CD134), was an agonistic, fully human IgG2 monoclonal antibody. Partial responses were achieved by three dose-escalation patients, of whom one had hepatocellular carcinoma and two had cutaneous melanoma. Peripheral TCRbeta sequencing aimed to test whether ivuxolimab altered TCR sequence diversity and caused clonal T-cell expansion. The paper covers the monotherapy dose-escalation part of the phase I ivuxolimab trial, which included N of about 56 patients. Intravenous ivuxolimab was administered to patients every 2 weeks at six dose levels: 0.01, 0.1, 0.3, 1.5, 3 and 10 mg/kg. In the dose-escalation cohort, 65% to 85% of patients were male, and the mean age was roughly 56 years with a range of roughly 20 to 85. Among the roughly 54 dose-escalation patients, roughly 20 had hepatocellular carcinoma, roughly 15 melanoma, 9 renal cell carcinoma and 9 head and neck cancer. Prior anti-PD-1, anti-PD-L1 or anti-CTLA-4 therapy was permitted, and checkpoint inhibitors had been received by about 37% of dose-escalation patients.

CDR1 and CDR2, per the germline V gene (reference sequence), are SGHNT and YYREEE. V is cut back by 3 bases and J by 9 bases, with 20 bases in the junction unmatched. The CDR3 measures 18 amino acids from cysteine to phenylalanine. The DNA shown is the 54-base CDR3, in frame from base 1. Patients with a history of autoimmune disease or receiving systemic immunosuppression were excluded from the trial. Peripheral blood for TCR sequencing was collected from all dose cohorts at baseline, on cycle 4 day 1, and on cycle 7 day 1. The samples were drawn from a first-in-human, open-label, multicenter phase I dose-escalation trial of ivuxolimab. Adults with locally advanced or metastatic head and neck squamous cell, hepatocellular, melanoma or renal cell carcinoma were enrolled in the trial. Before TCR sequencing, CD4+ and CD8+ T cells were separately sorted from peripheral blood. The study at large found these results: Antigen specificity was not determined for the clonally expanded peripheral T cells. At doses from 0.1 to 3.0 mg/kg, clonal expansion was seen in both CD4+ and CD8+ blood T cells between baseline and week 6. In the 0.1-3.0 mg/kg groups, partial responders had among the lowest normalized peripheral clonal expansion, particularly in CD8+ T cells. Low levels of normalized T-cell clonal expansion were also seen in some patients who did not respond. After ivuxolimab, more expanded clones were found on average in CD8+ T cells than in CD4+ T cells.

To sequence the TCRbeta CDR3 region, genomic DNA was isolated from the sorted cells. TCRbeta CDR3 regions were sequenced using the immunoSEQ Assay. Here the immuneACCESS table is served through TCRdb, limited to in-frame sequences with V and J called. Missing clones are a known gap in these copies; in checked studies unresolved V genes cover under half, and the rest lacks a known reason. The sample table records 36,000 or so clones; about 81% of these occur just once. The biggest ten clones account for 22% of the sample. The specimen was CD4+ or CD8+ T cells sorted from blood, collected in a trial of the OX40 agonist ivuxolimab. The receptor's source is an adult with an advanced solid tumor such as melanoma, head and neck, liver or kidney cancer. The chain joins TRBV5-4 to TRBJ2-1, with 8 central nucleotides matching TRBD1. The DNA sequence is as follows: TGTGCCAGCAGCTGGAGACGACAGGGGCTACCCCCTAAGGGTGAGCAGTTCTTC. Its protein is CASSWRRQGLPPKGEQFF.